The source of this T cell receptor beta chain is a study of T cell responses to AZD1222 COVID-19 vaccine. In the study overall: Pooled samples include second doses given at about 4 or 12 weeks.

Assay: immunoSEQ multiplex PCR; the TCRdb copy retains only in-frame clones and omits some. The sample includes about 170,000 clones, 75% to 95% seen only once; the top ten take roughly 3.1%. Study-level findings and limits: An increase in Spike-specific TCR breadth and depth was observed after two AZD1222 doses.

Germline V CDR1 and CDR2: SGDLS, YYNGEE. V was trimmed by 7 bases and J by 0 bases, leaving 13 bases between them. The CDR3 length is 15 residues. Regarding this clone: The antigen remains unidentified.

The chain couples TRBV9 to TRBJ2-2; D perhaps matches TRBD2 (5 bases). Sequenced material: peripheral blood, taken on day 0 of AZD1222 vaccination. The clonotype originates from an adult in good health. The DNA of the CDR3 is TGTGCCAGCGCCCCCGGGGTGTCGAACACCGGGGAGCTGTTTTTT. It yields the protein CASAPGVSNTGELFF.